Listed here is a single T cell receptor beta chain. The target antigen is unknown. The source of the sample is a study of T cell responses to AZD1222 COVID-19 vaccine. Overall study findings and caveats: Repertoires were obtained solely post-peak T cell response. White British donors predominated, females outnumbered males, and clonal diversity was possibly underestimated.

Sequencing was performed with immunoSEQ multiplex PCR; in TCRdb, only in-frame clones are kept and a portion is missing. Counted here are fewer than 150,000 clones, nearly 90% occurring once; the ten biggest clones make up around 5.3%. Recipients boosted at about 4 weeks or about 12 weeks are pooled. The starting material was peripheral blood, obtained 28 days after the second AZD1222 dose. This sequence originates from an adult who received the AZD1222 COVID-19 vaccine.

As DNA, the CDR3 is TGTGCCTGGAGTCCGCAGGGTCTTGGCTACACCTTC. This translates into CAWSPQGLGYTF. The chain employs TRBV30 and TRBJ1-2, with D tentatively TRBD1 (5 bases). This CDR3 comprises 12 residues. Germline CDR1 GTSNPN, CDR2 SVGIG (reference sequence). Deletions cut 2 bases from V and 7 bases from J, with 11 bases between.